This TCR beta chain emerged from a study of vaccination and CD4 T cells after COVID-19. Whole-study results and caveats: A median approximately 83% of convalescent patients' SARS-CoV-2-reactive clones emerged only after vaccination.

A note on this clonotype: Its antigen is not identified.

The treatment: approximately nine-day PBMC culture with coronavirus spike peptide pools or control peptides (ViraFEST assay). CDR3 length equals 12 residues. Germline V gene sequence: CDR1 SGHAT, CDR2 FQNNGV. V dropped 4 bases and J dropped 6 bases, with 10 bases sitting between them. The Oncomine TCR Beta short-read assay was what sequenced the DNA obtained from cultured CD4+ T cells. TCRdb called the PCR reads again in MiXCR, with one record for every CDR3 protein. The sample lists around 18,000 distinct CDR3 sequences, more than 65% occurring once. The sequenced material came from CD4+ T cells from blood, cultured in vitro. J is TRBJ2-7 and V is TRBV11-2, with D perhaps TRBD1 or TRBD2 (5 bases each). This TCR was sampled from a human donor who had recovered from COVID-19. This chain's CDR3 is CASSSPGREQYF. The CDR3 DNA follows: TGTGCCAGCAGCTCCCCGGGGCGCGAGCAGTACTTC.